The clone carrying this T cell receptor (beta chain) showed up just a few times. The antigen remains undetermined. This sample stems from a study of Ad26.COV2.S vaccination and SARS-CoV-2 variants. On the study more broadly: Donor got 5x10^10 or 1x10^11 viral particles of Ad26.COV2.S.

Treatment here: roughly 19 received Ad26.COV2.S at low or high dose, single or two shots; about 5 received placebo; per-sample allocation not given. After the first vaccine or placebo injection, samples were drawn on day 63. Donation came from an adult in Boston who was aged 18-55 years. The shot given was an Ad26 vector that makes Wuhan-strain SARS-CoV-2 spike. V lost 2 bases and J 1 base, leaving 12 bases between the germline ends. Looked up from germline, CDR1 is SGHRS and CDR2 is YFSETQ. CDR3 length: 15 residues. Method: immunoSEQ multiplex PCR; TCRdb's copy keeps in-frame clones and lacks some. The data hold 440,000 or so clones, with about 90% observed a single time. Study-level results: The TCR breadth and depth analyses may have produced an underestimate of total T cell responses.

Source: peripheral blood, taken in a trial of Ad26.COV2.S vaccine versus placebo. The chain has TRBV5-1 and TRBJ1-1; D remains ambiguous. This TCR derives from a person between 18 and 65 years old who received the Ad26.COV2.S COVID-19 vaccine or a placebo. DNA of the CDR3: TGCGCCAGCAGCTTAGTATCGTGGGAGAACACTGAAGCTTTCTTT. This translates into CASSLVSWENTEAFF.